The clone carrying this T cell receptor (beta chain) was detected many times. The antigen is not known. The CDR3 sequence is 15 residues long. The V gene's germline CDR1 is LGHNA and CDR2 YNFKEQ. The V end lost 1 base, the J end lost 5 bases, and 15 bases lay between the germline ends. Samples came from axillary lymph nodes draining the breast cancer. The sample originates from a study of breast tumors, draining lymph nodes, adjacent tissues. Study-wide points: The data were judged consistent with most tumor T cells coming from lymph node and expanding in tumor. Tumor and nontumor repertoires were significantly more similar in luminal-like than in basal-like breast cancer.

TCRdb analysed the multiplex PCR reads with MiXCR anew, one entry per CDR3 protein. Of about 180,000 distinct CDR3 sequences listed, 30% to 35% are singletons. The TCR originated in a female donor with breast cancer. Some clones in this sample may be carry-over from other donors' samples. V is TRBV4-2 and J is TRBJ2-7; possibly TRBD1 for D (5 bases). Sequenced input: axillary lymph node tissue. The chain's CDR3 is CASSQVPQGNHEQYF. The CDR3, as DNA: TGTGCCAGCAGCCAAGTTCCGCAGGGTAACCACGAGCAGTACTTC.